The sequence of this TCR beta chain was determined in a study of T cell responses to AZD1222 COVID-19 vaccine. Across the whole study: Second-dose intervals of approximately 4 or approximately 12 weeks were pooled. Study results and limitations: Just six or seven AZD1222 recipients tested seropositive at baseline. Only after the peak T cell response were repertoires sampled. Donors were chiefly white British, with a greater number of females, and clonal diversity was perhaps underestimated.

A note on this clone: Its cognate antigen is unknown.

Measured with immunoSEQ multiplex PCR; TCRdb has only the in-frame clones, and not every one. The table lists about 110,000 clones, about 82% of them singletons. The CDR3 contains 16 residues. The germline CDR1 and CDR2 sequences are KGHSH and LQKENI. J gave up 9 bases and V 0 bases, and 8 bases lay outside the gene matches. The material sequenced was peripheral blood, taken on day 0 of AZD1222 vaccination. The receptor's source is an adult in good health. This sequence joins TRBV18 and TRBJ1-6; 7 nucleotides line up with TRBD1. This chain's CDR3 is CASSPPARGAGSPLHF. CDR3 DNA: TGTGCCAGCTCACCACCCGCCAGGGGGGCTGGTTCACCCCTCCACTTT.